Each of the 25 T cell receptor beta chains below was sequenced from the same sample in a study of cytomegalovirus exposure and HLA in healthy donors. PCR used 60 Vbeta primers and 13 Jbeta primers. Some clones are missing from TCRdb's copy, which holds only in-frame ones; the method was immunoSEQ multiplex PCR. This sample's table has about 160,000 clones. The specimen was PBMCs. The receptor source for this set is a man aged 25-45 years in good health and CMV-seronegative.

The gene calls are TRBV7-9 and TRBJ1-1, with unresolved D. The germline V gene has CDR1 SEHNR and CDR2 FQNEAQ (reference sequence). The CDR3 is 13 residues long. The V gene lost 1 base and the J gene lost 7 bases, with 10 bases spanning the gap. The CDR3 bases are TGTGCCAGCAGCTTAGGGCAGGCGAATGAAGCTTTCTTT. This translates into CASSLGQANEAFF.

This chain connects TRBV5-4 to TRBJ2-5; 10 bases are a match to TRBD1. The CDR3 has 15 residues. From germline, CDR1 is SGHNT and CDR2 YYREEE (reference sequence). Germline trimming cut 3 bases from V and 2 bases from J; bases unmatched to any gene: 4. The CDR3 region has the DNA TGTGCCAGCAGCTCACCGGGACAGGGGCAAGAGACCCAGTACTTC. This translates into CASSSPGQGQETQYF.

The gene calls are TRBV27 and TRBJ2-3, with no clear D. V shed 6 bases and J shed 5 bases, with 12 bases lying between them. The CDR3 consists of 13 residues. Per the germline V gene, CDR1 is MNHEY and CDR2 is SMNVEV (reference sequence). The CDR3 here is CASSFTYRDTQYF. CDR3 nucleotides: TGTGCCAGCAGCTTTACTTACAGAGATACGCAGTATTTT.

CDR3 bases: TGCACCAGCAGCCACCTAGCGGGAGAGGGGGTCGGGGAGCTGTTTTTT. Its protein product is CTSSHLAGEGVGELFF. This chain connects TRBV1 to TRBJ2-2; the listed D gene, TRBD2, was not tested against the DNA. TRBV1 represents a pseudogene. CDR3 length: 16 amino acids.

The V gene is TRBV5-5, the J gene TRBJ2-1; TRBD2 matches 10 bases. The trim removed 1 base at V and 6 bases at J, leaving 4 bases unmatched. CDR1 and CDR2 (germline): SGHKS, YYEKEE (reference sequence). CDR3 size: 15 residues. The CDR3 loop is CASSLLSSGGNEQFF. CDR3 sequence (DNA): TGTGCCAGCAGCTTGCTCTCTAGCGGGGGCAATGAGCAGTTCTTC.

This rearrangement joins TRBV27 to TRBJ1-5; D unclear. Trimming took 0 bases from V and 5 from J, leaving 8 bases between them. Looked up from germline, CDR1 is MNHEY and CDR2 is SMNVEV (reference sequence). CDR3 length equals 14 residues. The CDR3 DNA sequence: TGTGCCAGCAGTTTATCGGCGGGGTATCAGCCCCAGCATTTT. Its protein is CASSLSAGYQPQHF.

This chain uses TRBV7-2 with TRBJ2-2, with D perhaps TRBD2 (5 bases). The CDR3 has 14 residues. The V end lost 4 bases, the J end lost 6 bases, and 12 bases lay between the germline ends. CDR1 SGHTA and CDR2 FQGNSA come from the germline V gene. CDR3 bases: TGTGCCAGCAGCTCCCCTCGGCGGGCCGGGGAGCTGTTTTTT. Its protein product is CASSSPRRAGELFF.

This chain connects TRBV5-4 to TRBJ2-1; 7 nucleotides agree with TRBD2. Per germline, CDR1 SGHNT and CDR2 YYREEE (reference sequence). The CDR3 has 15 residues. V shed 1 base and J 2 bases; nucleotides not matched to a gene: 3. The CDR3 protein is CASSLNAGAYNEQFF. The CDR3, as DNA: TGTGCCAGCAGCTTGAATGCGGGAGCCTACAATGAGCAGTTCTTC.

The V and J genes are TRBV7-8 and TRBJ2-7; 9 positions match TRBD2. Germline CDR1 SGHVS, CDR2 FQNEAQ. The V segment lost 4 bases and the J segment 2 bases; nucleotides outside the gene matches: 15. CDR3 length: 18 amino acids. DNA of the CDR3: TGTGCCAGCAGCTCCCGATGGGAGCGGGAGGTAGCTCCCTACGAGCAGTACTTC. Translating gives CASSSRWEREVAPYEQYF.

The rearrangement uses TRBV11-2 and TRBJ2-1; a weak D match, TRBD1 (5 bases). CDR1 and CDR2 (germline): SGHAT, FQNNGV. The ends were cut back, 5 bases at V and 2 bases at J, with 19 bases in the middle. This CDR3 region has 17 residues. Here the CDR3 DNA reads TGTGCCAGCAGCCCCCTAAACAGGACAAAAACCTACAATGAGCAGTTCTTC. Translated: CASSPLNRTKTYNEQFF.

The rearrangement links TRBV20-1 to TRBJ2-1; D is unresolved. Germline V gives CDR1 DFQATT, CDR2 SNEGSKA (reference sequence). The CDR3 extends over 10 amino acids. The ends were cut back, 4 bases at V and 7 bases at J, with 5 bases in the middle. CDR3 DNA sequence: TGCAGTGCTATTACTAATGAGCAGTTCTTC. Amino acid sequence: CSAITNEQFF.

A word on this clone: Germline is not matched at one junction end, which may reflect a read error. V and J are TRBV4-1 and TRBJ1-5; weak D call: TRBD1 (5 bases). CDR3 size: 17 residues. Germline CDR1 and CDR2: MGHRA and YSYEKL. The DNA of the CDR3 is TGCGCCAGCAGCCAAGGACAGACCCTGGTTAGCAATCAGCCCCGGCATTTT. Translating it yields CASSQGQTLVSNQPRHF.

The gene calls are TRBV11-2 and TRBJ1-4; 9 bases agree with TRBD1. The CDR3 sequence is 17 residues long. The V gene's germline CDR1 is SGHAT and CDR2 FQNNGV. J was trimmed by 7 bases and V by 2 bases; bases with no gene match: 11. CDR3 amino acids: CASSLSPGTGRVEKLFF. The CDR3 DNA reads TGTGCCAGCAGCTTAAGTCCCGGGACAGGGCGGGTTGAAAAACTGTTTTTT. Supplemented by reference TRBV11-2 and TRBJ1-4, the full variable domain reads EAGVAQSPRYKIIEKRQSVAFWCNPISGHATLYWYQQILGQGPKLLIQFQNNGVVDDSQLPKDRFSAERLKGVDSTLKIQPAKLEDSAVYLCASSLSPGTGRVEKLFFGSGTQLSVL.

This chain joins TRBV7-2 and TRBJ2-4, with a possible D match to TRBD2 (5 bases). Trimming removed 2 bases from V and 3 bases from J, with 8 bases in between. Germline V CDR1 and CDR2: SGHTA, FQGNSA. The CDR3 has 14 residues. The CDR3: CASSLTRDKNIQYF. The CDR3 DNA sequence: TGTGCCAGCAGCTTAACTAGGGACAAAAACATTCAGTACTTC.

The V call is TRBV7-6, the J call TRBJ1-2; D not resolved. Germline values: CDR1 SGHVS, CDR2 FNYEAQ. Trimming stripped 2 bases from V and 0 bases from J, with 16 bases between. There are 17 residues in the CDR3. CDR3 protein: CASSLNVAAGANYGYTF. The CDR3 nucleotides read TGTGCCAGCAGCTTAAACGTAGCGGCAGGCGCTAACTATGGCTACACCTTC.

This chain connects TRBV11-2 to TRBJ2-3; D possibly corresponds to TRBD2 (6 bases). Per germline, CDR1 SGHAT and CDR2 FQNNGV. This CDR3 has 15 amino acids. V lost 4 bases, J lost 0 bases, and 11 bases lay in between. Written as DNA, the CDR3 is TGTGCCAGCAGCTCCGGGACTGCGAGCACAGATACGCAGTATTTT. It is translated as CASSSGTASTDTQYF.

The rearrangement joins TRBV6-6 to TRBJ2-5, with 8 bases that match TRBD1. The J call may be wrong; the DNA end is better matched by TRBJ2-7. This CDR3 is 15 amino acids long. Germline loops: CDR1 MNHNY, CDR2 SVGAGI (reference sequence). The CDR3 DNA reads TGTGCCACCCGAGGACAGGGTGATTCGGGCCACGAGCAGTACTTC. Its protein is CATRGQGDSGHEQYF.

The rearrangement joins TRBV11-2 to TRBJ2-3, with 7 bases that match TRBD2. The CDR3 consists of 16 residues. CDR1 and CDR2 from the germline V gene are SGHAT and FQNNGV. Losses at the gene ends were 4 bases for V and 2 bases for J; bases not matched to a gene: 9. The CDR3 spells CASSSLADPVTDTQYF. DNA of the CDR3: TGTGCCAGCAGCTCCCTAGCGGACCCTGTCACAGATACGCAGTATTTT.

As to this clone: Distinct nucleotide sequences in the sample also encode this CDR3. The chain combines TRBV28 with TRBJ1-5; the D is unclear. With 6 bases removed from V and 6 bases from J, the gap between germline ends came to 24 bases. The germline V gene has CDR1 MDHEN and CDR2 SYDVKM. The CDR3 is 17 residues long. CDR3 DNA sequence: TGTGCCAGCAGCCCCCCCCTTACAGTCCTAGCAATTCAGCCCCAGCATTTT. This gives the protein CASSPPLTVLAIQPQHF.

The V call is TRBV30, the J call TRBJ2-5, with 7 positions matching TRBD2. The junction had 13 bases not matched to a gene; V was cut back by 1 base and J by 5 bases. CDR3 length: 16 residues. CDR1 and CDR2 (germline): GTSNPN, SVGIG (reference sequence). The CDR3: CAWSERLAVRMETQYF. CDR3 nucleotide sequence: TGTGCCTGGAGTGAGAGACTAGCAGTACGCATGGAGACCCAGTACTTC. Combining the CDR3 with reference TRBV30 and TRBJ2-5 gives the whole variable domain SQTIHQWPATLVQPVGSPLSLECTVEGTSNPNLYWYRQAAGRGLQLLFYSVGIGQISSEVPQNLSASRPQDRQFILSSKKLLLSDSGFYLCAWSERLAVRMETQYFGPGTRLLVL.

This sequence joins TRBV7-2 and TRBJ2-4; D ambiguous. The CDR3 loop spans 15 amino acids. Per germline, CDR1 SGHTA and CDR2 FQGNSA. Between the trimmed V and J ends, which lost 5 bases and 1 base, there was a span of 12 bases. Here the CDR3 DNA reads TGTGCCAGCAGCCTCAAGCCTTTGGCCAAAAACATTCAGTACTTC. This gives the protein CASSLKPLAKNIQYF.

The chain employs TRBV28 and TRBJ1-3; 7 nucleotides agree with TRBD1. J gave up 7 bases and V 4 bases, and 7 bases lay outside the gene matches. CDR1 is MDHEN and CDR2 is SYDVKM in the germline V gene. The CDR3 has 14 amino acids. The CDR3 sequence: CASSSGTVVNTIYF. CDR3 in DNA: TGTGCCAGCAGTTCCGGGACAGTTGTCAACACCATATATTTT. The full variable domain, its missing parts supplied by reference TRBV28 and TRBJ1-3, is DVKVTQSSRYLVKRTGEKVFLECVQDMDHENMFWYRQDPGLGLRLIYFSYDVKMKEKGDIPEGYSVSREKKERFSLILESASTNQTSMYLCASSSGTVVNTIYFGEGSWLTVV.

The chain carries TRBV7-2 and TRBJ1-1, with a possible D match to TRBD1 (6 bases). The CDR3 sequence is 14 residues long. V lost 6 bases and J lost 4, with 15 bases in between. CDR1 and CDR2 (germline): SGHTA, FQGNSA. CDR3 sequence reads: CASSSNRDVTEAFF. The CDR3 bases are TGTGCCAGCAGTTCAAACAGGGACGTCACTGAAGCTTTCTTT.

The chain recombines TRBV2 with TRBJ1-5; the match to TRBD1 covers 7 bases. The V gene end was trimmed by 6 bases and the J gene end by 5 bases; junction bases not matched to a gene: 7. Germline V CDR1 and CDR2: SNHLY, FYNNEI. This CDR3 region has 14 residues. The CDR3 sequence is CASSPGQPHQPQHF. The CDR3 DNA reads as TGTGCCAGCAGCCCGGGACAGCCCCATCAGCCCCAGCATTTT.

The rearrangement links TRBV2 to TRBJ1-3, with 7 bases matching TRBD1. Germline V gene data show CDR1 as SNHLY and CDR2 as FYNNEI. V shed 5 bases, J shed 0 bases, and the junction held 4 bases outside the gene matches. This CDR3 region has 15 residues. The CDR3 loop reads CASSRDRRSGNTIYF. CDR3 coding DNA: TGTGCCAGCAGTCGGGACAGACGCTCTGGAAACACCATATATTTT.